This T cell receptor beta chain was obtained from a study of T cell responses to AZD1222 COVID-19 vaccine. Background on the study: Second-dose intervals of approximately 4 or approximately 12 weeks were pooled.

The germline V gene has CDR1 MNHEY and CDR2 SMNVEV (reference sequence). V dropped 5 bases and J dropped 5; count of bases not matched to a gene: 9. The CDR3 length is 15 residues. Some clones are missing from TCRdb's copy, which holds only in-frame ones; the method was immunoSEQ multiplex PCR. The repertoire consists of about 120,000 clones, with approximately 90% occurring once and the leading ten covering 8% to 9.5%. The specimen was peripheral blood, collected on day 0 of AZD1222 vaccination. This TCR derives from an adult in good health. The genes are TRBV27 and TRBJ1-5; 7 nucleotides align to TRBD1. As DNA, the CDR3 is TGTGCCAGCAGTCGTTCAAGGGGGCGAGATCAGCCCCAGCATTTT. Residues: CASSRSRGRDQPQHF.